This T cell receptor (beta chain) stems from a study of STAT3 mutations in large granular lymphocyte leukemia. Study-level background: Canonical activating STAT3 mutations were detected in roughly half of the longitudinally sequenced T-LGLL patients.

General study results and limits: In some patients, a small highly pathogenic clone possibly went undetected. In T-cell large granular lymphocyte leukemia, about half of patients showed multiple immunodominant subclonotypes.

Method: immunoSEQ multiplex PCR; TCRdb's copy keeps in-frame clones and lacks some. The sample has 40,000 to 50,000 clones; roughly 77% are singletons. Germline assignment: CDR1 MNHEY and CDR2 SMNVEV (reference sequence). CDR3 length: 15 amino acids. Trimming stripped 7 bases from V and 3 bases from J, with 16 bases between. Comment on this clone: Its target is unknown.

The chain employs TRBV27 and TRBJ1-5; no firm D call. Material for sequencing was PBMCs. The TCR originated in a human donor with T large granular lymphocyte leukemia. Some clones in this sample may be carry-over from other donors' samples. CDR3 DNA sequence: TGTGCCAGCACCGCCCGACCAGGTCCCAATCAGCCCCAGCATTTT. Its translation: CASTARPGPNQPQHF.